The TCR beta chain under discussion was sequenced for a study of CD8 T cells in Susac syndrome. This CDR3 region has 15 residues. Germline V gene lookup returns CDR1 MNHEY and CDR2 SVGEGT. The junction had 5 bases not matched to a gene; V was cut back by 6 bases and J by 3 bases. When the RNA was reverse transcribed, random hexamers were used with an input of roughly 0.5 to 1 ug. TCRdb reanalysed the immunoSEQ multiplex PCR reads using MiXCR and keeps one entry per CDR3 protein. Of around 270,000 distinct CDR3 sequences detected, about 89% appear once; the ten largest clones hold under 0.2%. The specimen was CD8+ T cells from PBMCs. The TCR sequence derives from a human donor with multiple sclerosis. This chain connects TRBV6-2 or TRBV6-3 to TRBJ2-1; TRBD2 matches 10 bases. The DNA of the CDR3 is TGTGCCAGCAGCGAGACTAGCGGGCGCTACAATGAGCAGTTCTTC. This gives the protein CASSETSGRYNEQFF.